This T cell receptor beta chain was captured in a study of blood T cell repertoires in COVID-19 (dated by TCRdb to the early 2020s). For the wider study: The collaborator samples originated in the United States, Italy and Spain and spanned the acute and convalescent phases of COVID-19. The material from the prospective study consisted of cDNA or gDNA derived from T cells, B-cell-depleted T cells, or PBMCs. Subjects who had been exposed to COVID-19, were actively infected with it, or had recovered from it provided the deeply sampled blood TCRbeta repertoires that made up the dataset. The repertoires were released in a freely available public database intended as a resource for research on the immune response to SARS-CoV-2. The samples were drawn from the first 160 participants of the ongoing ImmuneRACE study and from 1,200 or so subjects provided by 6 global collaborators. Nearly every sample came with metadata listing a de-identified subject ID, COVID-19 status, age in years and sex. Where available, HLA class I and class II types were obtained from metadata supplied by the sample provider rather than from assay-based typing. Overall study results and their limits: The quantity of clinical and demographic metadata differed by source and by participant and was supplied without curation.

In the prospective study, participants were about 18 to 90 years old, resided in 24 geographic areas of the United States, and were enrolled through a virtual design. To assign participants to cohorts, the prospective study relied on clinical history that participants themselves reported in a screening survey and a study questionnaire. In the prospective study, mobile phlebotomists collected whole blood, serum and a nasopharyngeal or oropharyngeal swab from each participant. Over an approximately 2-month period, participants in the prospective study had the option of providing additional blood draws and questionnaires. Prospective study blood samples were shipped either frozen or at room temperature before DNA extraction. The CDR1 and CDR2 encoded by the germline V gene are SGHDT and YYEEEE. V trim: 3 bases; J trim: 4 bases; unmatched bases: 7. The CDR3 covers 18 residues, taking in both the cysteine and the phenylalanine. Left in the record is the CDR3 DNA by itself, 54 bases read in frame from the first base.

About this clone: The antigen this receptor binds is unknown. No much larger clone is present one base from it, and per-base qualities are unavailable.

The immunoSEQ Assay, a bias-controlled multiplex PCR, was used to amplify TCRbeta CDR3 regions from genomic DNA. For the original study's pipeline: The number of nucleated cells in each sample was estimated by amplification of reference gene primers within the assay. To quantify the absolute abundance of each unique TCRbeta CDR3 rearrangement, sequence reads were collapsed and filtered. For each sample, productive Simpson clonality was calculated as the square root of Simpson's diversity index over productive rearrangements. Not all clones reach the TCRdb copy of this immuneACCESS table, which keeps in-frame sequences only. Checked studies attribute under half of the gap to unresolved V genes and leave the rest unexplained. Clonal size and the V and J genes are those of that table, whereas D and trimming came from the DNA. Recorded for this sample are approximately 260,000 clones; about 90% of them occurred a single time. Clones ranked in the top ten supply 3.3% of the sample.

The clonotype comes from a woman aged 35 to 49 with acute COVID-19. The chain links TRBV5-6 with TRBJ2-2, and 15 junctional nucleotides match TRBD2. Source material: PBMCs or T cells enriched from blood (not recorded which). In nucleotide form, the sequence is TGTGCCAGCAGCTCACCGGGACTAGCGGGAGGTAGCACCGGGGAGCTGTTTTTT. This sequence encodes CASSSPGLAGGSTGELFF.